These T cell receptor beta chains were read from a single sample in a study of shared clonotypes between healthy human individuals. TCRdb keeps only in-frame clones here, not all; method: immunoSEQ multiplex PCR. The data show 2,500,000 or so clones, around nine tenths seen once. The source material was naive CD4+ T cells sorted from blood. These receptors originate from a man between 18 and 29 years old in good health. Each CDR3 is given with its conserved first and last residue. The order of the fields is V gene, D gene, clone size, J gene, CDR3 protein, CDR3 DNA. D genes are given only for firm matches. The size of a clone is reported for some rows only, either as once, few or many, or as a class for expanded clones.

TRBV6-1	-	-	TRBJ1-5	CASILGGSSNQPQHF	TGTGCCAGCATCCTGGGGGGAAGTAGCAATCAGCCCCAGCATTTT
TRBV6-5	-	-	TRBJ2-7	CASSYLGDYEQYF	TGTGCCAGCAGTTACTTAGGGGACTACGAGCAGTACTTC
TRBV7-9	TRBD2	-	TRBJ2-3	CASSLHTSGIGDTQYF	TGTGCCAGCAGCTTACACACTAGCGGGATAGGAGATACGCAGTATTTT
TRBV18	TRBD2	-	TRBJ2-2	CASCGTSGSAGELFF	TGTGCCAGCTGCGGGACTAGCGGGTCCGCGGGGGAGCTGTTTTTT
TRBV6-6	-	-	TRBJ1-3	CASSTAGGVGGNTIYF	TGTGCCAGCAGTACCGCCGGAGGGGTGGGGGGAAACACCATATATTTT
TRBV29-1	-	-	TRBJ2-3	CSLQGLVVRYF	TGCAGCTTACAGGGTCTAGTAGTAAGGTATTTT
TRBV6-5	TRBD1	-	TRBJ2-3	CASRPGQATDTQYF	TGTGCCAGCAGACCGGGACAGGCTACAGATACGCAGTATTTT
TRBV5-1	-	-	TRBJ1-2	CASSSDGNYGYTF	TGCGCCAGCAGCTCAGACGGTAACTATGGCTACACCTTC
TRBV30	-	few	TRBJ1-1	CATHLGGGTEAFF	TGTGCCACCCACCTCGGGGGGGGCACTGAAGCTTTCTTT
TRBV9	TRBD2	-	TRBJ2-1	CASSVGGTSGSHEQFF	TGTGCCAGCAGCGTAGGGGGAACTAGCGGGAGCCATGAGCAGTTCTTC
TRBV30	-	-	TRBJ1-2	CAWSPGGHGYTF	TGTGCCTGGTCCCCGGGAGGGCATGGCTACACCTTC
TRBV5-1	TRBD1	-	TRBJ2-5	CASSLVAGGLNHKETQYF	TGCGCCAGCAGCTTGGTGGCAGGGGGCCTCAACCACAAAGAGACCCAGTACTTC
TRBV18	-	-	TRBJ1-2	CASSAGLNYGYTF	TGTGCCAGCTCCGCAGGCCTCAACTATGGCTACACCTTC
TRBV11-2	-	-	TRBJ2-5	CASSPTGTISAVETQYF	TGTGCCAGCAGCCCGACCGGGACAATCTCGGCCGTGGAGACCCAGTACTTC
TRBV11-3	-	-	TRBJ2-1	CASSLDPLNEQFF	TGTGCCAGCAGCTTAGATCCTCTCAATGAGCAGTTCTTC